Listed below are T cell receptor beta chains from one sample, sequenced in a study of cytomegalovirus exposure and HLA in healthy donors. Data came from immunoSEQ multiplex PCR; TCRdb stores just in-frame clones and leaves some out. The table for this sample gives 200,000 to 250,000 clones. The specimen was PBMCs. The source of these receptors is a girl aged 2 to 10 in good health and CMV-seropositive. The CDR3 runs from the conserved cysteine through the conserved F or W. A D gene is named only where the DNA matches it firmly.

CDR3nt	CDR3aa	v_gene	d_gene	j_gene
TGTGCCAGCACCCTCTTGGGGGCGCCGGGAGGCTCAGATACGCAGTATTTT	CASTLLGAPGGSDTQYF	TRBV28	.	TRBJ2-3
TGTGCCTTTTTCAGGGGCACTGAAGCTTTCTTT	CAFFRGTEAFF	TRBV30	.	TRBJ1-1
TGTGCCAGCAGTGAAGGGAGGGGCGGAAGCACAGATACGCAGTATTTT	CASSEGRGGSTDTQYF	TRBV2	.	TRBJ2-3
TGTGCCAGCACCATAACTAGCCTAGAGACCCAGTACTTC	CASTITSLETQYF	TRBV7-2	.	TRBJ2-5
TGTGCCAGCAGTCCCCTTGGTGAGGGGGCAAATACGCAGTATTTT	CASSPLGEGANTQYF	TRBV28	TRBD1	TRBJ2-3
TGTGCCAGCAGCTTAGCCCGGACAGGGGGCCCTGAAAGCTCCTACGAGCAGTACTTC	CASSLARTGGPESSYEQYF	TRBV7-8	TRBD1	TRBJ2-7
TGTGCCAGCAGCTCAGGACAGGGGAGCACTGAAGCTTTCTTT	CASSSGQGSTEAFF	TRBV7-9	TRBD1	TRBJ1-1
TGTGCCAGCAGCTTAGGTATCCCCACACCCGGATCAGGTCAGCCCCAGCATTTT	CASSLGIPTPGSGQPQHF	TRBV7-6	.	TRBJ1-5
TGTGCCAGCAGTGATGGTACGGGCTCCTACGAGCAGTACTTC	CASSDGTGSYEQYF	TRBV2	.	TRBJ2-7
TGTGCCAGCAGCTATATTGCTTCCGCCGAGGCGGATACGCAGTATTTT	CASSYIASAEADTQYF	TRBV5-4	.	TRBJ2-3
TGTGCCAGCAGTCTAGCGGGAGGCCCCTACGAGCAGTACTTC	CASSLAGGPYEQYF	TRBV27	TRBD2	TRBJ2-7
TGTGCCAGCAGGGAAGGGACTAGCGGGAGAAGAGACAATGAGCAGTTCTTC	CASREGTSGRRDNEQFF	TRBV11-2	TRBD2	TRBJ2-1
TGTGCCAGCAGCTTAAGCGGTTTGGGCTACACCTTC	CASSLSGLGYTF	TRBV13	.	TRBJ1-2
TGTGCCACCTTAGGGGTCAGTACCTACGAGCAGTACTTC	CATLGVSTYEQYF	TRBV6-1	.	TRBJ2-7
TGCGCCAGCAGCCCCTGGACTAGCGGCGTCACAGATACGCAGTATTTT	CASSPWTSGVTDTQYF	TRBV4-1	TRBD2	TRBJ2-3
TGTGCCAGCAGCGACGGACTAGCGGGAGGCCTCTACGAGCAGTACTTC	CASSDGLAGGLYEQYF	TRBV9	TRBD2	TRBJ2-7
TGTGCCACCCTCCCGACTAGCGGGAGCCCCGAGCAGTACTTC	CATLPTSGSPEQYF	TRBV15	TRBD2	TRBJ2-7
TGCAGCCCACTGTTCGGGGGTAATGAGCAGTTCTTC	CSPLFGGNEQFF	TRBV29-1	.	TRBJ2-1
TGCGCCAGCAGCCCCTCTCCTACTAGCGGGGTTTTCTCCTACGAGCAGTACTTC	CASSPSPTSGVFSYEQYF	TRBV5-1	TRBD2	TRBJ2-7
TGTGCCAGCAGCCCCGGGACAGGGGGAATGGAAGCTTTCTTT	CASSPGTGGMEAFF	TRBV28	TRBD1	TRBJ1-1
TGTGCCAGCAGCTTATCCATGCGACAAGAGACCCAGTACTTC	CASSLSMRQETQYF	TRBV7-9	.	TRBJ2-5
TGCGCCAGCAGCGCTACTAGCGGGAAGGTCGAGCAGTACTTC	CASSATSGKVEQYF	TRBV5-1	TRBD2	TRBJ2-7
TGCGCCAGCAGCTTGGTAGCGGGAGGGATAAGCACAGATACGCAGTATTTT	CASSLVAGGISTDTQYF	TRBV5-1	TRBD2	TRBJ2-3
TGTGCCAGCAGTCTCCGGGACAGGGTATACGAGCAGTACTTC	CASSLRDRVYEQYF	TRBV6-5	TRBD1	TRBJ2-7
TGTGCCAGCAGCCAGGCTAAAAGGTATCAGGGCAACGAGCAGTTCTTC	CASSQAKRYQGNEQFF	TRBV14	.	TRBJ2-1
TGTGCCAGCAGCTTGGCGGGACAGGCTGCCTATGGCTACACCTTC	CASSLAGQAAYGYTF	TRBV5-4	TRBD1	TRBJ1-2
TGCGCCAGCAGTGAAGGTCTAGCGCCGACCTACGAGCAGTACTTC	CASSEGLAPTYEQYF	TRBV10-1	.	TRBJ2-7
TGTGCCAGCTCACCACCCTCCTCCAGGGGGCCCGAAGCTTTCTTT	CASSPPSSRGPEAFF	TRBV18	TRBD1	TRBJ1-1
TGTGCCAGCAGTGGAGACAGGGGGGATACGCAGTATTTT	CASSGDRGDTQYF	TRBV6-1	TRBD1	TRBJ2-3
TGTGCCCATTCGAAGGGGGGGACCTACGAGCAGTACTTC	CAHSKGGTYEQYF	TRBV25-1	.	TRBJ2-7
TGTGCCAGCAGCAACCTCAGGCCCATCCAAGAGACCCAGTACTTC	CASSNLRPIQETQYF	TRBV5-8	.	TRBJ2-5
TGTGCCAGCACCCCACCCCCGGGGGGTCAGCCCCAGCATTTT	CASTPPPGGQPQHF	TRBV28	.	TRBJ1-5
TGTGCCAGTAGTCCCCGCGTGGCATCAGGGCTGCGGAGATACAATGAGCAGTTCTTC	CASSPRVASGLRRYNEQFF	TRBV19	.	TRBJ2-1
TGTGCCATCAGTAAGTACGAGCTAGCGGACGAGCAGTACTTC	CAISKYELADEQYF	TRBV10-3	TRBD2	TRBJ2-7
TGTGCCAGCAGCGTTACAGAGTACGAGCAGTACTTC	CASSVTEYEQYF	TRBV7-9	.	TRBJ2-7
TGTGCCAGCACTCTTAGCGGGAGCTCCTACAATGAGCAGTTCTTC	CASTLSGSSYNEQFF	TRBV6-5	TRBD2	TRBJ2-1
TGTGCCAGTAGTATAGTCCTATACTTGGATGAGCAGTTCTTC	CASSIVLYLDEQFF	TRBV19	.	TRBJ2-1
TGTGCCAGCAGCCAAGACCCCGGGGCCTACGAGCAGTACTTC	CASSQDPGAYEQYF	TRBV4-2	.	TRBJ2-7
TGTGCCAGCAGCCAACCAGGGTTGGGCTATGGCTACACCTTC	CASSQPGLGYGYTF	TRBV14	.	TRBJ1-2
TGTGCCAGCAGTTACTCGAGACACCCCGAGCAGTACTTC	CASSYSRHPEQYF	TRBV6-6	.	TRBJ2-7
TGTGCCAGCAGTCGACTGAACACCATATATTTT	CASSRLNTIYF	TRBV28	.	TRBJ1-3
TGTGCCAGTACAGTAGCGGGAAACACAGATACGCAGTATTTT	CASTVAGNTDTQYF	TRBV19	TRBD2	TRBJ2-3
TGTGCTAGCAGCCCGCGGACAGAGCAAGAGACCCAGTACTTC	CASSPRTEQETQYF	TRBV7-7	.	TRBJ2-5
TGTGCCACCAGCAGAGGGGGGACAGGGGTGTACGAGCAGTACTTC	CATSRGGTGVYEQYF	TRBV15	TRBD1	TRBJ2-7
TGTGTCAGCAGTTTGACCGGGACAGGGGGCGCGCAGTACTTC	CVSSLTGTGGAQYF	TRBV28	TRBD1	TRBJ2-7
TGCGCCAGCAGCTTAGGGGACACTGATCAGCCCCAGCATTTT	CASSLGDTDQPQHF	TRBV5-1	.	TRBJ1-5
TGTGCCAGCAGCTTAGACAGGGGGCAGCGAACCGGGGAGCTGTTTTTT	CASSLDRGQRTGELFF	TRBV11-2	TRBD1	TRBJ2-2
TGTGCCACCAGCAGCCCTCAGGGGGCTCGAGAAAAACTGTTTTTT	CATSSPQGAREKLFF	TRBV15	TRBD1	TRBJ1-4
TGTGCCTGGAGTGTAGCACAGGGGGATTCACCCCTCCACTTT	CAWSVAQGDSPLHF	TRBV30	TRBD1	TRBJ1-6
TGCAGTGCTGACAGGGGGGAGGGCTACACCTTC	CSADRGEGYTF	TRBV20-1	TRBD1	TRBJ1-2
TGTGCCAGCAGTACCAGGGTTTCTGGGGCCAACGTCCTGACTTTC	CASSTRVSGANVLTF	TRBV27	.	TRBJ2-6
TGTGCCAGCAGTTTCAATCTAGATAGCAATCAGCCCCAGCATTTT	CASSFNLDSNQPQHF	TRBV28	.	TRBJ1-5
TGTGCCAGCAGCTTCTCAGGGGAAGAGACCCAGTACTTC	CASSFSGEETQYF	TRBV7-8	.	TRBJ2-5
TGCGCCAGCAGCCTACAGGGTTCAGATACGCAGTATTTT	CASSLQGSDTQYF	TRBV5-1	.	TRBJ2-3
TGTGCCAGCAGTTTGCGGGGGGTTGCTGAAGCTTTCTTT	CASSLRGVAEAFF	TRBV27	.	TRBJ1-1
TGTGCCACCTTAAATGCGGCGACCACAGATACGCAGTATTTT	CATLNAATTDTQYF	TRBV15	.	TRBJ2-3
TGTGCCAGCAGCTTAGACGAGGGACTAGCGGGAGCGAGGGGACAAGAGACCCAGTACTTC	CASSLDEGLAGARGQETQYF	TRBV7-8	TRBD2	TRBJ2-5